The 11 T cell receptor beta chains listed next were all sequenced from one sample in a study of Ad26.COV2.S vaccination and SARS-CoV-2 variants. Libraries were prepared by immunoSEQ multiplex PCR; TCRdb keeps only in-frame clonotypes and omits some of them. The table shows fewer than 300,000 clones, with about 87% occurring only once. Treatment in this sample: around 19 received Ad26.COV2.S at low or high dose, single or two shots; about 5 received placebo; per-sample allocation not given. Samples came from day 63 after the first vaccine or placebo injection. The material was peripheral blood, obtained in a trial of Ad26.COV2.S vaccine versus placebo. These receptors were collected from a person between 18 and 59 years old who received the Ad26.COV2.S COVID-19 vaccine or a placebo.

The chain carries TRBV6-5 and TRBJ2-3; 12 bases map to TRBD2. The CDR3 has 15 residues. Trimming at V came to 6 bases and at J to 0 bases, leaving 1 base not matched to a gene. Germline V gene lookup returns CDR1 MNHEY and CDR2 SVGAGI. The CDR3 coding sequence is TGTGCCAGCAGGGGACTAGCGGGCAGCACAGATACGCAGTATTTT. Translating it yields CASRGLAGSTDTQYF.

This sequence joins TRBV10-3 and TRBJ2-2; D may be TRBD1 or TRBD2 (6 bases each). The CDR3 consists of 15 residues. Germline V lookup: CDR1 ENHRY, CDR2 SYGVKD. V was clipped by 4 bases and J by 2 bases, with 11 bases between them. Written as DNA, the CDR3 is TGTGCCATCAGTGGTGGGGGGCCCAACACCGGGGAGCTGTTTTTT. Protein: CAISGGGPNTGELFF.

V usage is TRBV27 and J usage is TRBJ2-7, with 11 positions matching TRBD2. V shed 2 bases and J 7 bases; nucleotides not matched to a gene: 4. CDR3 length equals 14 residues. Germline values: CDR1 MNHEY, CDR2 SMNVEV (reference sequence). The CDR3 DNA sequence: TGTGCCAGCAGTTTAAGTCGACTAGCGGGGGAGCAGTACTTC. Translated: CASSLSRLAGEQYF.

This clone has a single count. The J gene is TRBJ1-2, the V gene TRBV7-9, with a tentative D call TRBD1 (5 bases). CDR3 length equals 15 residues. V was pared by 3 bases and J by 8 bases, with 19 bases between. The germline CDR1 and CDR2 sequences are SEHNR and FQNEAQ (reference sequence). The DNA for the CDR3 is TGTGCCAGCAGCTTCGGGCAGGGAGCGGGCTGGGGCTACACCTTC. Its translation is CASSFGQGAGWGYTF.

The chain joins TRBV7-2 to TRBJ2-3, with D perhaps being TRBD1 or TRBD2 (5 bases each). Germline-derived CDR1 and CDR2 are SGHTA and FQGNSA. V was clipped by 0 bases and J by 4 bases, with 14 bases between them. The CDR3 has 16 residues. The CDR3 is CASSLAGAKGADTQYF. The CDR3 region has the DNA TGTGCCAGCAGCTTAGCCGGGGCCAAGGGTGCAGATACGCAGTATTTT.

In DNA form, the CDR3 reads TGTGCCAGCAGCCAAGCCGGGGCAGAGACCCAGTACTTC. Its protein is CASSQAGAETQYF. The chain carries TRBV3-1 (or the pseudogene TRBV3-2) and TRBJ2-5; TRBD1 or TRBD2 may be the D gene (5 bases each). Germline V gene sequence: CDR1 LGHDT, CDR2 YNNKEL (reference sequence). This CDR3 has 13 amino acids. Trimming removed 1 base from V and 4 bases from J, with 7 bases in between.

This sequence joins TRBV2 and TRBJ1-6; D is ambiguous. This CDR3 comprises 13 residues. Germline-derived CDR1 and CDR2 are SNHLY and FYNNEI. Trimming shortened V by 0 bases and J by 11 bases, and 8 bases separated the two germline ends. The CDR3 region is CASSEAPRAPLHF. For the CDR3, the DNA is TGTGCCAGCAGTGAAGCCCCCCGGGCACCCCTCCACTTT. Drawing the rest from reference TRBV2 and TRBJ1-6, the complete variable domain is EPEVTQTPSHQVTQMGQEVILRCVPISNHLYFYWYRQILGQKVEFLVSFYNNEISEKSEIFDDQFSVERPDGSNFTLKIRSTKLEDSAMYFCASSEAPRAPLHFGNGTRLTVT.

This chain uses TRBV7-2 with TRBJ2-1, with 12 bases fitting TRBD2. The V and J ends lost 2 bases and 4 bases, in that order; junction bases with no gene match: 9. Germline loops: CDR1 SGHTA, CDR2 FQGNSA. The CDR3 runs to 18 residues. The CDR3 DNA follows: TGTGCCAGCAGCTTACTAGCGGGAGGGCCAGGGGTATACAATGAGCAGTTCTTC. This gives the protein CASSLLAGGPGVYNEQFF. Complete variable domain (other parts from reference TRBV7-2 and TRBJ2-1): GAGVSQSPSNKVTEKGKDVELRCDPISGHTALYWYRQSLGQGLEFLIYFQGNSAPDKSGLPSDRFSAERTGGSVSTLTIQRTQQEDSAVYLCASSLLAGGPGVYNEQFFGPGTRLTVL.

V usage is TRBV9 and J usage is TRBJ1-4; 10 positions agree with TRBD1. From germline, CDR1 is SGDLS and CDR2 YYNGEE. This CDR3 comprises 15 residues. J was trimmed by 8 bases and V by 3 bases; bases with no gene match: 7. The CDR3, as DNA: TGTGCCAGCAGCGAGACAGGGGGCCGAACCGAAAAACTGTTTTTT. Protein sequence: CASSETGGRTEKLFF.

The rearrangement links TRBV28 to TRBJ1-2, with 10 bases matching TRBD1. Germline lookup yields CDR1 MDHEN and CDR2 SYDVKM. The CDR3 contains 15 residues. V lost 7 bases, J lost 6 bases, and 11 bases stayed unmatched. CDR3 region: CASTPRQGAHNGYTF. For the CDR3, the DNA is TGTGCCAGCACTCCCCGACAGGGGGCGCACAATGGCTACACCTTC.

V is TRBV7-9 and J is TRBJ1-4; D is possibly TRBD1 (6 bases). With 4 bases removed from V and 6 bases from J, the gap between germline ends came to 12 bases. Germline V gives CDR1 SEHNR, CDR2 FQNEAQ (reference sequence). This CDR3 comprises 14 residues. CDR3 DNA sequence: TGTGCCAGCAGCTACAGGGAAGCGGATGAAAAACTGTTTTTT. It translates to CASSYREADEKLFF.